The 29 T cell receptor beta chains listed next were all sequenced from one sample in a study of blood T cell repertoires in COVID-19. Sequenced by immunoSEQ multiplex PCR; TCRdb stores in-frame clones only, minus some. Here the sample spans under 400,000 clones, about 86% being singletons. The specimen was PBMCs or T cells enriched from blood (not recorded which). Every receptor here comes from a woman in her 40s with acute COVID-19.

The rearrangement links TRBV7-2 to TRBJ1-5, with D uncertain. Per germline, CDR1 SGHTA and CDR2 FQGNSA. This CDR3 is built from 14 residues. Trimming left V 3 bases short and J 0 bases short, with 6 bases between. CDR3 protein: CASSLQDSNQPQHF. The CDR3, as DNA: TGTGCCAGCAGCTTGCAGGATAGCAATCAGCCCCAGCATTTT.

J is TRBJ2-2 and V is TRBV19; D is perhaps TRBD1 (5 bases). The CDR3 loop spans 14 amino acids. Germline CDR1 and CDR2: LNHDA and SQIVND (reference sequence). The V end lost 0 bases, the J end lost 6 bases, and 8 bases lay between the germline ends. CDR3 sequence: CASSIEQAAGELFF. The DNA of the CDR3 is TGTGCCAGTAGTATAGAACAGGCGGCCGGGGAGCTGTTTTTT.

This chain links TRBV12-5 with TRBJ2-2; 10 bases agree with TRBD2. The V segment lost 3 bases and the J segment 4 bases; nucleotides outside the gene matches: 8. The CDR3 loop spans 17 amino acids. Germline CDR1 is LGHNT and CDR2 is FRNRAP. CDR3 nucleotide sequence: TGTGCTAGTGGTTTCCCCACTAGCGGGGACCCCACCGGGGAGCTGTTTTTT. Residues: CASGFPTSGDPTGELFF.

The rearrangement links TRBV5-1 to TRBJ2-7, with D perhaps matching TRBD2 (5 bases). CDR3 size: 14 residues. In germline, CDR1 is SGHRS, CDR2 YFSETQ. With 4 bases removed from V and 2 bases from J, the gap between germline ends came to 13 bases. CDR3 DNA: TGCGCCAGCAGCCGGGATGGGGATCCCTACGAGCAGTACTTC. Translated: CASSRDGDPYEQYF.

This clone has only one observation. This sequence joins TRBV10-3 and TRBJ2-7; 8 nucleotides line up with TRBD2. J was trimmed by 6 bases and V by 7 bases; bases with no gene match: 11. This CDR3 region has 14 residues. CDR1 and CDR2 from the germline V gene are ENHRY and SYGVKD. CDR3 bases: TGTGCCATCAAAGAGCGGGAGCCCTCGGGCGAGCAGTACTTC. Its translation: CAIKEREPSGEQYF.

This CDR3 is CASSGGGDGSRTYEQYF. The CDR3, as DNA: TGTGCCAGCAGTGGGGGTGGGGACGGGAGCAGGACCTACGAGCAGTACTTC. The V call is TRBV6-1, the J call TRBJ2-7; TRBD2 is a possible D gene (6 bases). The CDR3 sequence is 17 residues long. Looked up from germline, CDR1 is MNHNS and CDR2 is SASEGT. The V gene lost 4 bases and the J gene lost 2 bases, with 21 bases spanning the gap.

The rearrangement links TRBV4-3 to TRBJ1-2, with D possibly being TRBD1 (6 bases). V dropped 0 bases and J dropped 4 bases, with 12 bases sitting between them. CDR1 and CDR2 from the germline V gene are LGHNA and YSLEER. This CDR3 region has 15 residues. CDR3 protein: CASSQDHRGGYGYTF. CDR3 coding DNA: TGCGCCAGCAGCCAAGATCACCGAGGGGGCTATGGCTACACCTTC.

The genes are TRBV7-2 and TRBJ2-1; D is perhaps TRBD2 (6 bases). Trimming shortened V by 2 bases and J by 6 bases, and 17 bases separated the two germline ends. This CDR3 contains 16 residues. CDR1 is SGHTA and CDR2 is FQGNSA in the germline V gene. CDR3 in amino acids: CASSLLVLMEGNEQFF. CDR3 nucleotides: TGTGCCAGCAGCTTATTGGTACTTATGGAGGGCAATGAGCAGTTCTTC.

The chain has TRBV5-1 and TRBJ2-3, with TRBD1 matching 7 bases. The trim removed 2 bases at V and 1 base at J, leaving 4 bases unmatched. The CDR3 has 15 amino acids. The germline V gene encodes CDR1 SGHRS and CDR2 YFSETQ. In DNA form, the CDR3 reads TGCGCCAGCAGCTTTTTGGGGACAGGCACAGATACGCAGTATTTT. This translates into CASSFLGTGTDTQYF. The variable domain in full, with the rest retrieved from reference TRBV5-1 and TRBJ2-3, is KAGVTQTPRYLIKTRGQQVTLSCSPISGHRSVSWYQQTPGQGLQFLFEYFSETQRNKGNFPGRFSGRQFSNSRSEMNVSTLELGDSALYLCASSFLGTGTDTQYFGPGTRLTVL.

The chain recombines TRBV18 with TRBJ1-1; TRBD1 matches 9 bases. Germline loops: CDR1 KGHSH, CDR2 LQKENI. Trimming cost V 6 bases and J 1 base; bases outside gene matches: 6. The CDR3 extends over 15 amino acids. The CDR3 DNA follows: TGTGCCAGCTCGGAATGGACAGGGGAGAACACTGAAGCTTTCTTT. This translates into CASSEWTGENTEAFF. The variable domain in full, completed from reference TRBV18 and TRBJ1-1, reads NAGVMQNPRHLVRRRGQEARLRCSPMKGHSHVYWYRQLPEEGLKFMVYLQKENIIDESGMPKERFSAEFPKEGPSILRIQQVVRGDSAAYFCASSEWTGENTEAFFGQGTRLTVV.

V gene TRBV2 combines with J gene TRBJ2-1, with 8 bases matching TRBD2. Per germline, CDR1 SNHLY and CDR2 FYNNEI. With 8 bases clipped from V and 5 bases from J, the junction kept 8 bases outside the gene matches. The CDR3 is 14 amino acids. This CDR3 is CASRLRGGNNEQFF. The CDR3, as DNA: TGTGCCAGCCGTCTTCGCGGGGGGAACAATGAGCAGTTCTTC.

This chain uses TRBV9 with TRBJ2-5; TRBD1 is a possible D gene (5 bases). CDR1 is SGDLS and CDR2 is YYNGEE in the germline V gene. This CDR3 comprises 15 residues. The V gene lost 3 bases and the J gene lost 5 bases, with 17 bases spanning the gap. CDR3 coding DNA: TGTGCCAGCAGCGCTACGGGCAGGGATTTGGAGACCCAGTACTTC. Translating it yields CASSATGRDLETQYF.

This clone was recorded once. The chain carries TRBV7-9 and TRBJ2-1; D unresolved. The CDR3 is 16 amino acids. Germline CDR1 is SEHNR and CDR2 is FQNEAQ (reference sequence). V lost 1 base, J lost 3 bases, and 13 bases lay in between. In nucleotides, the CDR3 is TGTGCCAGCAGCTTAGTGGAGCCTACGGGCTACAATGAGCAGTTCTTC. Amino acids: CASSLVEPTGYNEQFF.

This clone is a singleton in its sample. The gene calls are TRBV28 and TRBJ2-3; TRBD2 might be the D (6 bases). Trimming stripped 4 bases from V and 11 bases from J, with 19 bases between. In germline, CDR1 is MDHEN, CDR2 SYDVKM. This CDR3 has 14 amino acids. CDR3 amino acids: CASSSRESWIGQYF. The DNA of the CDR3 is TGTGCCAGCAGTTCCCGGGAGAGTTGGATAGGGCAGTATTTT.

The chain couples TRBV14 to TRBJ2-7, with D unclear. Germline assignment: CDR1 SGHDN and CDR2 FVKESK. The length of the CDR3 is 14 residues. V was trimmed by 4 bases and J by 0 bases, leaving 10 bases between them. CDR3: CASSPRLLSYEQYF. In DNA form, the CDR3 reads TGTGCCAGCAGCCCGCGGCTCCTCTCCTACGAGCAGTACTTC.

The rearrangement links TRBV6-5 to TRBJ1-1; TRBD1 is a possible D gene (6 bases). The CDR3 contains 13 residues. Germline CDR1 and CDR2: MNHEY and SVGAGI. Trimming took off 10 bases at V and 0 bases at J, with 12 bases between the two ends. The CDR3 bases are TGTGCCACGTCCAGGGGTATGAACACTGAAGCTTTCTTT. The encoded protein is CATSRGMNTEAFF.

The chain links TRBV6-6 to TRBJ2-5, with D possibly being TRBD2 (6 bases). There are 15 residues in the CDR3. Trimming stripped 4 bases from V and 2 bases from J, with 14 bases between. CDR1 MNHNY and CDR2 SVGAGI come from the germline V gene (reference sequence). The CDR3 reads CASSFSRGRQETQYF. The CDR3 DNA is TGTGCCAGCAGTTTTTCCCGGGGGAGGCAAGAGACCCAGTACTTC.

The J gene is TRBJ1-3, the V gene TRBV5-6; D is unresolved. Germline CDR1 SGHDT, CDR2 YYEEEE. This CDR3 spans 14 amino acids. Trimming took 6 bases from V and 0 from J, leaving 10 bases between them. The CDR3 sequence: CASKEGSSGNTIYF. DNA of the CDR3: TGTGCCAGCAAAGAGGGTTCCTCTGGAAACACCATATATTTT.

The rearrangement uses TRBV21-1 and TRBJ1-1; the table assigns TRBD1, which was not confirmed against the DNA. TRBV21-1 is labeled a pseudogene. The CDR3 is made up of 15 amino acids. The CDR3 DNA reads TGTGCCAGCCCTCCGATTACAGGAAAGAACACTGAAGCTTTCTTT. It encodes CASPPITGKNTEAFF.

The CDR3 DNA follows: TGTGCCAGCAGCCCCAGATCCGGGACACCCCGGACGGGCTACACCTTC. It codes for CASSPRSGTPRTGYTF. J is TRBJ1-2 and V is TRBV7-9; TRBD1 might be the D (6 bases). The CDR3 totals 16 residues. The V gene's germline CDR1 is SEHNR and CDR2 FQNEAQ (reference sequence). Trimming shortened V by 5 bases and J by 8 bases, and 24 bases separated the two germline ends.

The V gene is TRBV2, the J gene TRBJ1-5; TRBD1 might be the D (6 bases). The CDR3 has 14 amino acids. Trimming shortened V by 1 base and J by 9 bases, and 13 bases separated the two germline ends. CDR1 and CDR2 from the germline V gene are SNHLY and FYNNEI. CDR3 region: CASSEERGRGPQHF. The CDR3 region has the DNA TGTGCCAGCAGTGAAGAGCGGGGGCGGGGGCCCCAGCATTTT. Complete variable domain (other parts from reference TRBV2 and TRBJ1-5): EPEVTQTPSHQVTQMGQEVILRCVPISNHLYFYWYRQILGQKVEFLVSFYNNEISEKSEIFDDQFSVERPDGSNFTLKIRSTKLEDSAMYFCASSEERGRGPQHFGDGTRLSIL.

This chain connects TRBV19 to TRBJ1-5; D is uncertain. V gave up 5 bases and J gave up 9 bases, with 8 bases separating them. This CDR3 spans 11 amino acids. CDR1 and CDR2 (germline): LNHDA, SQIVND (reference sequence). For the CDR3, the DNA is TGTGCCAGTAGTTCCCTCGGGCCCCAGCATTTT. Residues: CASSSLGPQHF. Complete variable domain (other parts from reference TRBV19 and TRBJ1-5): DGGITQSPKYLFRKEGQNVTLSCEQNLNHDAMYWYRQDPGQGLRLIYYSQIVNDFQKGDIAEGYSVSREKKESFPLTVTSAQKNPTAFYLCASSSLGPQHFGDGTRLSIL.

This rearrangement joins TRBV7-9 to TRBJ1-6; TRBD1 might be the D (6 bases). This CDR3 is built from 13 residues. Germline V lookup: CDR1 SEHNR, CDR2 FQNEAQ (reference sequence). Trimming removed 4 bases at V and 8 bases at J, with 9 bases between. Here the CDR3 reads CASSSKGDSPLHF. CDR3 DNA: TGTGCCAGCAGCTCGAAGGGGGATTCACCCCTCCACTTT.

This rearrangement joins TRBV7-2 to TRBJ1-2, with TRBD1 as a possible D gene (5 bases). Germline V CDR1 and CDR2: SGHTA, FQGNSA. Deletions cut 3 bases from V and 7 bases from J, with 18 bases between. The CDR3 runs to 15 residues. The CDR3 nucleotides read TGTGCCAGCAGCTTGAAAGTGGCGGGGGGTGGTGGCTACACCTTC. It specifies CASSLKVAGGGGYTF.

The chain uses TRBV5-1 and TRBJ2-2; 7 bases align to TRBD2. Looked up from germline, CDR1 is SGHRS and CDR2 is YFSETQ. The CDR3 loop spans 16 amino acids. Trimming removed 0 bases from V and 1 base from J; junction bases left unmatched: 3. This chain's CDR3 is CASSLGLALNTGELFF. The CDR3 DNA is TGCGCCAGCAGCTTGGGACTAGCATTGAACACCGGGGAGCTGTTTTTT.

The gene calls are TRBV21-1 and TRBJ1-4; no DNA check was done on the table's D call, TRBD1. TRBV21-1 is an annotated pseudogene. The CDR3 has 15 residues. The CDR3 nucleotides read TGTGCCAGCAGCAAAGGGACAGGGGGTGATGAAAAACTGTTTTTT. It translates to CASSKGTGGDEKLFF.

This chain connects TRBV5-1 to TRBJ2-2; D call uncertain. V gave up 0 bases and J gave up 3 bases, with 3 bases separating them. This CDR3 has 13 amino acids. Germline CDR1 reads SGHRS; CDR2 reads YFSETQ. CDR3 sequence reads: CASSLGHTGELFF. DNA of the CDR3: TGCGCCAGCAGCTTGGGGCACACCGGGGAGCTGTTTTTT.

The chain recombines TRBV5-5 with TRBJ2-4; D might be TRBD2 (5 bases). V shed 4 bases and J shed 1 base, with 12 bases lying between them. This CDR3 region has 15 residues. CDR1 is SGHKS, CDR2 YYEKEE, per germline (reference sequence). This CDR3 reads CASSLSGVAKNIQYF. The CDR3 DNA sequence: TGTGCCAGCAGCCTATCCGGGGTGGCCAAAAACATTCAGTACTTC.

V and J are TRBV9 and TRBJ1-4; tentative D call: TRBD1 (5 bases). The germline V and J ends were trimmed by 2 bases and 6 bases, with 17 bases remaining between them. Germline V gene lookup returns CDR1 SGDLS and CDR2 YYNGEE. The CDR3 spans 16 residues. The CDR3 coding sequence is TGTGCCAGCAGCGTCACCCCCGGGCAGGGCTATGAAAAACTGTTTTTT. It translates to CASSVTPGQGYEKLFF.